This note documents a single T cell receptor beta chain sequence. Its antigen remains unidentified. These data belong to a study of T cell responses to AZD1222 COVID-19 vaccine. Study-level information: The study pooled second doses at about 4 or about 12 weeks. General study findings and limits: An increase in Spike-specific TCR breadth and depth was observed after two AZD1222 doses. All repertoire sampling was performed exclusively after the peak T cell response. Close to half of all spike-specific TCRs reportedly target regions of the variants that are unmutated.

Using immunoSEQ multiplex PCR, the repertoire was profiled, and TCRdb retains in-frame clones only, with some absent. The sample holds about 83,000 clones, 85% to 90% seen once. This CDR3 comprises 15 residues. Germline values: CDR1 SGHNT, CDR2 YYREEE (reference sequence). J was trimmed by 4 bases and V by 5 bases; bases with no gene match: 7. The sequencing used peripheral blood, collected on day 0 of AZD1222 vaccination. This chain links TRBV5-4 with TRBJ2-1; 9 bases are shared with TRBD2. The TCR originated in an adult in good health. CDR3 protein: CASSTAGGPYNEQFF. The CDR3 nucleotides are TGTGCCAGCAGTACGGCGGGAGGGCCTTACAATGAGCAGTTCTTC.